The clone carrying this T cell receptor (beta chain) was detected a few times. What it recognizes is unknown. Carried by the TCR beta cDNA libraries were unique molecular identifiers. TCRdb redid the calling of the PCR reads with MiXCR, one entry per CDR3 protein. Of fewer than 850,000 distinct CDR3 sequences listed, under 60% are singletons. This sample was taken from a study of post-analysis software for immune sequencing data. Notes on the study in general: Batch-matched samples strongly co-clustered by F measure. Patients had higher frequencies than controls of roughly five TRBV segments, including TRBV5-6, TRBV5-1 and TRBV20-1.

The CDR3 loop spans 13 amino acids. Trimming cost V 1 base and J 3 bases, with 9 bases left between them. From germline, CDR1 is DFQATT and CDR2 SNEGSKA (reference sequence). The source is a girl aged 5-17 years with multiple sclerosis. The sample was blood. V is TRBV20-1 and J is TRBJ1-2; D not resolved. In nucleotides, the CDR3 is TGCAGTGCTAGAGCCCCGGGCCACTATGGCTACACCTTC. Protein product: CSARAPGHYGYTF.